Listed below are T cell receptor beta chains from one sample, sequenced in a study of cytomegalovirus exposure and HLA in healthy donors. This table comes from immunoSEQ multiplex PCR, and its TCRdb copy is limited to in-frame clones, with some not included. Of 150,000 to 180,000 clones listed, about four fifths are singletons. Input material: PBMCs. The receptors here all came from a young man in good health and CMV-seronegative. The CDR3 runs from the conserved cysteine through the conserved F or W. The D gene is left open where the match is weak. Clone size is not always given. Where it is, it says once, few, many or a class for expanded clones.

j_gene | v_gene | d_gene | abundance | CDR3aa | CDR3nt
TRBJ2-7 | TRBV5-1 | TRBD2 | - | CASSLMAGLAGVYYEQYF | TGCGCCAGCAGCTTGATGGCGGGACTAGCGGGAGTTTACTACGAGCAGTACTTC
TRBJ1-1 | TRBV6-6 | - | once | CASTIGAPNTEAFF | TGTGCCAGCACCATAGGGGCACCGAACACTGAAGCTTTCTTT
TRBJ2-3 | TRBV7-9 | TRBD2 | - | CASSLGLAGSTDTQYF | TGTGCCAGCAGCCTGGGACTAGCGGGGTCCACAGATACGCAGTATTTT
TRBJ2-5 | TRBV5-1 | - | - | CASSTGVGGNSQETQYF | TGCGCCAGCAGCACTGGTGTCGGGGGTAATAGCCAAGAGACCCAGTACTTC
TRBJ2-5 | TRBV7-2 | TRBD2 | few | CASSRNSGEIQGTQYF | TGTGCCAGCAGTCGAAATAGCGGGGAGATCCAGGGGACCCAGTACTTC
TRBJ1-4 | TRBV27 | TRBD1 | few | CASSFRGQGEGKLFF | TGTGCCAGCAGTTTTCGGGGACAGGGGGAGGGGAAACTGTTTTTT
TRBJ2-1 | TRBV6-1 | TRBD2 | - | CASSGGGGLNNEQFF | TGTGCCAGCAGTGGCGGGGGGGGGCTAAACAATGAGCAGTTCTTC
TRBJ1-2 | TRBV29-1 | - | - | CSVESVSVWREGYTF | TGCAGCGTTGAGAGTGTATCGGTTTGGAGAGAAGGCTACACCTTC
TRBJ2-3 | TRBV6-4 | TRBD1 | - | CASSTGGARADTQYF | TGTGCCAGCAGCACAGGGGGCGCCCGGGCAGATACGCAGTATTTT
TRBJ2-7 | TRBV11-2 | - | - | CASSLGFGGSYEQYF | TGTGCCAGCAGCTTAGGATTCGGGGGATCCTACGAGCAGTACTTC
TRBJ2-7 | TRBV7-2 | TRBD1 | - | CASSLAGTGLAYEQYF | TGTGCCAGCAGCTTAGCCGGGACAGGGCTCGCCTACGAGCAGTACTTC
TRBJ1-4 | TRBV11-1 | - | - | CASSEVWGATNEKLFF | TGTGCCAGCAGCGAAGTCTGGGGGGCAACTAATGAAAAACTGTTTTTT
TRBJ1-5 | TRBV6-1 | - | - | CASSGRVIQPQHF | TGTGCCAGCAGTGGGAGAGTTATTCAGCCCCAGCATTTT
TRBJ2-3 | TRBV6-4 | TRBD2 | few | CASSELAGGPDTQYF | TGTGCCAGCAGTGAATTAGCGGGGGGGCCAGATACGCAGTATTTT
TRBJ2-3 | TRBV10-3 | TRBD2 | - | CAISDMPSGGTDTQYF | TGTGCCATCAGTGATATGCCTAGCGGGGGGACAGATACGCAGTATTTT
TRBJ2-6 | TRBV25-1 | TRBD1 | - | CASSEWGQGASGANGLTF | TGTGCCAGCAGTGAATGGGGACAGGGGGCATCTGGGGCCAACGGCCTGACTTTC
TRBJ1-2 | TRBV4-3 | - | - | CASSHGYRSLDGYTF | TGCGCCAGCAGCCACGGATACAGGAGTCTGGATGGCTACACCTTC
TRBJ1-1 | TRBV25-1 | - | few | CASRLESREAFF | TGTGCCAGCAGATTAGAGAGCCGTGAAGCTTTCTTT
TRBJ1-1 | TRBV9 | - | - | CASSAQSENTEAFF | TGTGCCAGCAGCGCCCAGAGCGAGAACACTGAAGCTTTCTTT
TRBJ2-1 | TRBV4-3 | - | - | CASSQDRDSYNEQFF | TGCGCCAGCAGCCAAGACCGCGACTCCTACAATGAGCAGTTCTTC
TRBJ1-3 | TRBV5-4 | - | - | CASSRRAGNTIYF | TGTGCCAGCAGCCGCCGCGCAGGAAACACCATATATTTT
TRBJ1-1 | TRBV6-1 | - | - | CASFYTEAFF | TGTGCCAGCTTCTACACTGAAGCTTTCTTT
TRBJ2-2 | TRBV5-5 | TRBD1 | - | CASSRTGGGNTGELFF | TGTGCCAGCAGCCGGACAGGGGGGGGGAACACCGGGGAGCTGTTTTTT
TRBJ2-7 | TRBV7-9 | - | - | CASSPIGGGGGYEQYF | TGTGCCAGCAGCCCGATAGGAGGGGGCGGGGGGTACGAGCAGTACTTC
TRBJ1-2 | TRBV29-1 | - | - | CSVEEMGHGRGYTF | TGCAGCGTTGAAGAAATGGGGCACGGTCGAGGCTACACCTTC
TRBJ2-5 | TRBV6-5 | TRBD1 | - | CASSSTGTGERETQYF | TGTGCCAGCAGTTCCACCGGGACAGGGGAACGAGAGACCCAGTACTTC
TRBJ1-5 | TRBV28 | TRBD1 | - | CASSPGTGVGQPQHF | TGTGCCAGCAGCCCCGGGACAGGGGTTGGCCAGCCCCAGCATTTT
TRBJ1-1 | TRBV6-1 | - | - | CASSPWDTRNTEAFF | TGTGCCAGCAGTCCCTGGGACACCCGGAACACTGAAGCTTTCTTT
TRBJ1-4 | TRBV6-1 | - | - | CASRSGGSTNEKLFF | TGTGCCAGCAGATCCGGGGGGTCAACTAATGAAAAACTGTTTTTT
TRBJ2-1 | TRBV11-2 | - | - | CASSLYTRGSYNEQFF | TGTGCCAGCAGCCTTTATACCCGGGGTTCCTACAATGAGCAGTTCTTC
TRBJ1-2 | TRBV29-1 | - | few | CSVGSFGDAISNYGYTF | TGCAGCGTTGGCTCATTTGGAGACGCAATATCTAACTATGGCTACACCTTC
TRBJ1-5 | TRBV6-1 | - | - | CASSEFVGANGNQPQHF | TGTGCCAGCAGTGAATTTGTGGGGGCCAATGGCAATCAGCCCCAGCATTTT
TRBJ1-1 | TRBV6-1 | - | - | CASSGGHGGGDTEAFF | TGTGCCAGCAGTGGAGGACACGGGGGAGGGGACACTGAAGCTTTCTTT
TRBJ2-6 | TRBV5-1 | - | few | CASSPSSGANGLTF | TGCGCCAGCAGCCCGAGCTCTGGGGCCAACGGCCTGACTTTC
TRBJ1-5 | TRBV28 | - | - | CASSSLDQPQHF | TGTGCCAGCAGTTCTCTTGATCAGCCCCAGCATTTT
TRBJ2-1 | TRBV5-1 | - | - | CASRPETDHNEQFF | TGCGCCAGCAGGCCCGAGACAGATCACAATGAGCAGTTCTTC
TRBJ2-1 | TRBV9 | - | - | CASSPRGGRGGDNEQFF | TGTGCCAGCAGCCCCCGAGGGGGAAGGGGGGGAGACAATGAGCAGTTCTTC
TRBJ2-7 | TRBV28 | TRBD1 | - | CASSLTGSGYEQYF | TGTGCCAGCAGCCTGACAGGGAGCGGCTACGAGCAGTACTTC
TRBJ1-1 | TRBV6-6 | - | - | CASSFQQGVTEAFF | TGTGCCAGCAGTTTCCAACAGGGCGTCACTGAAGCTTTCTTT
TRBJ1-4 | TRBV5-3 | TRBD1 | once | CARSLGAGQGNEKLFF | TGTGCCAGAAGCTTGGGGGCAGGACAGGGTAATGAAAAACTGTTTTTT
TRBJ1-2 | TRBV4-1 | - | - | CASSQVGASHYGYTF | TGCGCCAGCAGCCAAGTGGGGGCGAGTCACTATGGCTACACCTTC
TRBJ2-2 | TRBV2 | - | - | CASSGRAGTGELFF | TGTGCCAGCAGTGGGAGGGCGGGGACCGGGGAGCTGTTTTTT
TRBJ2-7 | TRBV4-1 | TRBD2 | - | CASSLAGGTYEQYF | TGCGCCAGCAGCTTAGCGGGGGGTACCTACGAGCAGTACTTC
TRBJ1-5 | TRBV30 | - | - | CAWSIEGVPNQPQHF | TGTGCCTGGAGTATTGAAGGGGTGCCCAATCAGCCCCAGCATTTT
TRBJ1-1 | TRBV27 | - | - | CASSPKDSITEAFF | TGTGCCAGCAGTCCTAAGGACAGTATCACTGAAGCTTTCTTT
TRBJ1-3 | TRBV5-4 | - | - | CASSLGGRQTFSGNTIYF | TGTGCCAGCAGCTTAGGGGGAAGACAGACCTTCTCTGGAAACACCATATATTTT
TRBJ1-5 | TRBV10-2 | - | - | CASSEGQLSNQPQHF | TGCGCCAGCAGTGAGGGGCAGCTTAGCAATCAGCCCCAGCATTTT
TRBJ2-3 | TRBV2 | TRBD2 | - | CASSRIYSGGTDTQYF | TGTGCCAGCAGCAGGATTTACAGCGGGGGCACAGATACGCAGTATTTT
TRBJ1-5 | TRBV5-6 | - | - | CASSLQGQPQHF | TGTGCCAGCAGCTTACAGGGACAACCCCAGCATTTT
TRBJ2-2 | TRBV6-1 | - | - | CAVNRDTGELFF | TGTGCCGTTAACAGGGACACCGGGGAGCTGTTTTTT
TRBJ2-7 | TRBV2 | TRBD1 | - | CARGQGAYEQYF | TGTGCCAGGGGACAGGGCGCCTACGAGCAGTACTTC
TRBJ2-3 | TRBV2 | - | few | CASSNRRGDRDTQYF | TGTGCCAGCAGTAACCGCCGGGGGGACAGGGATACGCAGTATTTT
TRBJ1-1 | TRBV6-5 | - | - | CASSFRGTEAFF | TGTGCCAGCAGTTTTAGAGGCACTGAAGCTTTCTTT
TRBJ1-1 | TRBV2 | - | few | CASSDVGILSEAFF | TGTGCCAGCAGTGATGTCGGGATCCTCTCTGAAGCTTTCTTT
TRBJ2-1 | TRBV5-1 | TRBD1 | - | CASGGQTGQYNEQFF | TGCGCCAGCGGGGGACAGACCGGTCAGTACAATGAGCAGTTCTTC